This TCR beta chain is drawn from a study of T cells after posttransplantation cyclophosphamide (dated by TCRdb to 2016 to 2017). Context from the whole study: Using TRB sequencing, the study followed how the T cell repertoire reconstituted after myeloablative bone marrow transplantation in which posttransplantation cyclophosphamide served as GVHD prophylaxis. Because TRA and TRB clonality correlated tightly in roughly ten samples, later TCR analyses were limited to TRB. Public TRB sequences were checked against a database of over 3,000 sequences associated with responses to pathogens, tumor antigens, self-antigens and alloantigens. Antigen receptor sequencing covered samples from 30 to 40 PTCy-treated patients and over 15 of their related bone marrow donors. Blood from all 35 or so PTCy patients who had 1-year posttransplant specimens underwent TRB sequencing. Up to 3 additional blood samples from 2 to 5.2 years after transplant were also TRB-sequenced in 3 patients, as was pretransplant blood from 4 patients. General study outcomes and caveats: The TRB repertoires of T cells infiltrating skin or GI tract showed only limited overlap with the TRB repertoires of T cells in blood. Across approximately 45 patients, TRB clonality was highly associated with recipient CMV seropositivity and CMV reactivation, and diversity in PTCy patients was similar to diversity in CNI/methotrexate controls. Donor-recipient similarity was low at 1-2 months but rose over the first year, and later blood repertoires were often dominated by donor CD8+ memory clones.

About this clone itself: Its antigen has not been determined. No much larger clone exists at a distance of one base, and base qualities are not known.

Naive T cells were defined as viable CD3+CD4+ or CD3+CD8+ cells that were CCR7+CD45RA+CD45RO-CD95-CD27+CD28+. Peripheral blood samples were provided by related bone marrow donors on the day of marrow donation. Peripheral blood and bone marrow mononuclear cells were isolated by Ficoll-Hypaque density centrifugation and were cryopreserved. FACS on a FACSAria II was used to sort CD4+ and CD8+ T cells, including the naive and memory subsets. TRB sequencing used genomic DNA with the immunoSEQ assay at survey resolution or the hsTCRB kit. As for the original processing: The immunoSEQ software handled initial read processing, and the LymphoSeq R package was used for repertoire analyses. Clonality was calculated as 1 minus normalized Shannon entropy, and the Gini coefficient was also calculated for each TRB dataset. Phenotypes of unsorted samples were inferred by mapping TRB sequences from sorted subsets of the recipient or donor onto the same recipient's unsorted samples. What TCRdb holds here is the immuneACCESS table cut down to in-frame rearrangements. Part of the clones is not present; checked against another copy, under half of the missing clones reflect an unresolved V gene, and the others are unexplained. The D gene and trimming were derived from the DNA, and the V and J assignments and clone size from that table. The table for this sample lists roughly 20,000 clones; 98% of them were counted only once. The ten largest clones take up around 0.15% of the sample.

Including the terminal cysteine and phenylalanine, the CDR3 comprises 15 residues. The entry retains the CDR3 DNA only, 45 bases that are in frame from base 1. Relative to germline, V is missing 7 bases and J is missing 3 bases, with 5 bases of the junction outside any gene match. CDR1 is given as LGHNT and CDR2 as FRNRAP, both from the germline V gene. This clonotype was sampled from a man between 35 and 55 years old in good health, CMV-negative, and a related stem cell transplant donor. The chain joins TRBV12-5 to TRBJ2-3, and 12 bases in between align with TRBD2. The sequenced sample was naive CD4+ T cells sorted from PBMCs. The sequence in DNA is TGTGCTAGTGCCACTGGACTAGCGGGGACAGATACGCAGTATTTT. Translated, this gives CASATGLAGTDTQYF.